These T cell receptor beta chains were read from a single sample in a study of control samples from healthy donors and cancer patients. Profiling relied on immunoSEQ multiplex PCR, and the TCRdb table lists in-frame clones only, not all of them. The data contain fewer than 300,000 clones, approximately 80% of them singletons. The sequenced sample consisted of PBMCs. The source of these receptors is a woman aged 60-75 years with lung cancer. The CDR3 runs from the conserved cysteine through the conserved F or W. Fields, in order: clone size, V gene, D gene, J gene, CDR3 DNA, CDR3 protein. A D gene is named only where the DNA matches it firmly. Size tells how often a clone was seen (once, few, many) or the class of an expanded clone, and some rows leave it out.

NA	TRBV6-6	TRBD2	TRBJ2-7	TGTGCCAGCAACCCCGGGACTAGCGGGACCGAGCAGTACTTC	CASNPGTSGTEQYF
NA	TRBV7-3	NA	TRBJ2-1	TGTGCCACCGGACGGGACTTCGGGTATGAGCAGTTCTTC	CATGRDFGYEQFF
NA	TRBV14	NA	TRBJ1-1	TGTGCCAGCAGTTCAATTGGGGCGGAGGATGAAGCTTTCTTT	CASSSIGAEDEAFF
NA	TRBV23-1	NA	TRBJ2-1	TGCGCCAGCAGTCAATCCCAATTGAAATTGACAGGTTTCGACGATGAGCAGTTCTTC	CASSQSQLKLTGFDDEQFF
few	TRBV20-1	NA	TRBJ1-1	TGCAGTGCTAGTCATCAGGGGAACACTGAAGCTTTCTTT	CSASHQGNTEAFF
NA	TRBV19	NA	TRBJ1-1	TGTGCCAGTAACATATATAGGGGGTCGAGGACAGCTACTGAAGCTTTCTTT	CASNIYRGSRTATEAFF
NA	TRBV7-9	TRBD1	TRBJ1-2	TGTGCCAGCAGCCTAAGGGACAGTGACCTCTATGGCTACACCTTC	CASSLRDSDLYGYTF
NA	TRBV5-6	NA	TRBJ1-4	TGTGCCAGCAGCTTGGCGAGCGGTGGGTTGCGAGAAAAACTGTTTTTT	CASSLASGGLREKLFF
once	TRBV9	NA	TRBJ2-3	TGTGCCAGCAGCGTAGGTGGGGGCCTTGGGACAGATACGCAGTATTTT	CASSVGGGLGTDTQYF
once	TRBV6-5	NA	TRBJ2-4	TGTGCCAGCAGCGAGATAAACATTCAGTACTTC	CASSEINIQYF
NA	TRBV19	TRBD2	TRBJ2-1	TGTGCCAGTAGTATAGGACTAGCGGGGGGGCTCAATGAGCAGTTCTTC	CASSIGLAGGLNEQFF
NA	TRBV7-2	NA	TRBJ2-3	TGTGCCAGCAGCTCCCCAGGGGGACTATCTGCACCCGGTACGCAGTATTTT	CASSSPGGLSAPGTQYF
NA	TRBV30	NA	TRBJ2-2	TGTGCCTGGAACCGACGGGAAGCCGGGGAGCTGTTTTTT	CAWNRREAGELFF
NA	TRBV7-2	NA	TRBJ1-4	TGTGCCAGCAGCTGGCCACTTGGGGGGAGTCGAGAAAAACTGTTTTTT	CASSWPLGGSREKLFF
NA	TRBV5-1	NA	TRBJ1-4	TGCGCCAGCAGCCCCCTACCCAATGAAAAACTGTTTTTT	CASSPLPNEKLFF
NA	TRBV6-1	NA	TRBJ2-1	TGTGCCAGCAGTGAAAGGGGGGGACAAGTGAATGAGCAGTTCTTC	CASSERGGQVNEQFF
NA	TRBV30	NA	TRBJ1-6	TGTGCCTGGAGTGTCGGGGGGACCGACAGACACTCGTTTAATTCACCCCTCCACTTT	CAWSVGGTDRHSFNSPLHF
NA	TRBV5-4	NA	TRBJ2-3	TGTGCCAGCAGCTTGGCGGGACTCTACACAGATACGCAGTATTTT	CASSLAGLYTDTQYF
NA	TRBV11-2	NA	TRBJ1-3	TGTGCCAGCAGCCCAAGAACCCCCTTTGACAGCTCTGGAAACACCATATATTTT	CASSPRTPFDSSGNTIYF
NA	TRBV28	NA	TRBJ1-1	TGTGCCAGCAGTTGGGGGTTCACTGAAGCTTTCTTT	CASSWGFTEAFF
NA	TRBV21-1	NA	TRBJ2-1	TGTGCCAGCAGCAAAGCGCGGACAAACAATGAGCAGTTCTTC	CASSKARTNNEQFF
NA	TRBV3-1/TRBV3-2	NA	TRBJ1-1	TGTGCCAGCAGCCAAGAGGGGGAGGGGACTGAAGCTTTCTTT	CASSQEGEGTEAFF
NA	TRBV7-6	NA	TRBJ2-2	TGTGCCAGCAGCTTAGGCTTTGTGGACACCGGGGAGCTGTTTTTT	CASSLGFVDTGELFF
few	TRBV6-5	TRBD2	TRBJ2-7	TGTGCCAGCTGGGCGGGAGCGAGCTCCTACGAGCAGTACTTC	CASWAGASSYEQYF
NA	TRBV11-2	NA	TRBJ2-1	TGTGCCAGCAGCTTAGATAGACTTGCGTTAGAAGGTGAGCAGTTCTTC	CASSLDRLALEGEQFF
NA	TRBV7-2	NA	TRBJ1-1	TGTGCCAGCAGCCTAGGGGTTTTTTTGAACACTGAAGCTTTCTTT	CASSLGVFLNTEAFF
once	TRBV3-1/TRBV3-2	NA	TRBJ1-1	TGTGCCAGCAGCCAAGGAGGAAGTGAAGCTTTCTTT	CASSQGGSEAFF
NA	TRBV6-5	TRBD2	TRBJ2-2	TGTGCCAGCAGTTGGACGGGGGGCACCGGGGAGCTGTTTTTT	CASSWTGGTGELFF
NA	TRBV10-3	NA	TRBJ2-2	TGTGCCATCAGTGAGTGGTCAGGGGAGCTGTTTTTT	CAISEWSGELFF
NA	TRBV5-1	NA	TRBJ2-7	TGCGCCAGCAGCTTGGGGCCGGGAGCGAACTACGAGCAGTACTTC	CASSLGPGANYEQYF
NA	TRBV5-4	NA	TRBJ1-3	TGTGCCAGCAGCGCCTTAGGGATTGGAAACACCATATATTTT	CASSALGIGNTIYF
NA	TRBV12-3/TRBV12-4	NA	TRBJ1-1	TGTGCCAGCATGGGGGACTCTGAAGCTTTCTTT	CASMGDSEAFF
NA	TRBV5-1	TRBD1	TRBJ1-1	TGCGCCAGCAGCTCCGGGACAGTCTACCAAAACACTGAAGCTTTCTTT	CASSSGTVYQNTEAFF
NA	TRBV28	NA	TRBJ1-1	TGTGCCAGCAGTTTATGGGGGGAGGTGAACACTGAAGCTTTCTTT	CASSLWGEVNTEAFF
NA	TRBV5-6	NA	TRBJ1-1	TGTGCCAGCAGTCATATGAACACTGAAGCTTTCTTT	CASSHMNTEAFF
once	TRBV7-8	TRBD2	TRBJ2-3	TGTGCCAGCCAAAAGGGGCTAGCGGGAGGTGCAGATACGCAGTATTTT	CASQKGLAGGADTQYF
NA	TRBV18	NA	TRBJ1-4	TGTGCCAGCTCACCACAAGGGGGAGCGACAGTAGAAAAACTGTTTTTT	CASSPQGGATVEKLFF
NA	TRBV6-5	NA	TRBJ2-7	TGTGCCAGCAGTACCGGGACTCTTGCCTCCTACGAGCAGTACTTC	CASSTGTLASYEQYF
few	TRBV5-1	NA	TRBJ1-1	TGCGCCAGCAGCTTGGTTGGCCTAGCCACTGAAGCTTTCTTT	CASSLVGLATEAFF
NA	TRBV10-1	TRBD1	TRBJ2-3	TGCGCCAGCAGTCCCGTCCGGGACAGGGGGGCAGATACGCAGTATTTT	CASSPVRDRGADTQYF
NA	TRBV7-8	TRBD1	TRBJ1-5	TGTGCCAGCAGCATGCCGGGACAGGGAAATCAGCCCCAGCATTTT	CASSMPGQGNQPQHF
NA	TRBV3-1/TRBV3-2	TRBD2	TRBJ2-7	TGTGCCAGCAGCCGGGGACTAGCGGGAGGGTCTGGCTCCTACGAGCAGTACTTC	CASSRGLAGGSGSYEQYF
NA	TRBV6-5	NA	TRBJ1-3	TGTGCCACTTTTAGGGACGGGCTATTAGGTGACACCATATATTTT	CATFRDGLLGDTIYF
NA	TRBV18	NA	TRBJ1-2	TGTGCCAGCTCACCGGAACAGGGCTATGGCTACACCTTC	CASSPEQGYGYTF
NA	TRBV7-8	NA	TRBJ1-4	TGTGCCAGCAGCTCTGGTCCCAGGGGAATTGGTGAAAAACTGTTTTTT	CASSSGPRGIGEKLFF
NA	TRBV5-1	NA	TRBJ2-2	TGCGCCAGCAGAGCGACCGGGGAGCTGTTTTTT	CASRATGELFF
NA	TRBV18	NA	TRBJ1-1	TGTGCCAGCTCACCTAGCCTCGCAGGGTGGACTGAAGCTTTCTTT	CASSPSLAGWTEAFF
NA	TRBV19	NA	TRBJ1-2	TGTGCCAGTAGTACCTCGCTGATAAACTATGGCTACACCTTC	CASSTSLINYGYTF
NA	TRBV11-2	NA	TRBJ1-1	TGTGCCAGCAGCTTGCGGCCAGGAGGGACTGAAGCTTTCTTT	CASSLRPGGTEAFF
NA	TRBV28	NA	TRBJ2-7	TGTGCCAGCAGTTTCTATCTACGGGGGGAGCAGTACTTC	CASSFYLRGEQYF
once	TRBV5-1	NA	TRBJ2-1	TGCGCCAGCAGCTTGAGACAGGCGTACAATGAGCAGTTCTTC	CASSLRQAYNEQFF
NA	TRBV6-1	TRBD2	TRBJ2-7	TGTGCCAGCAGTGAAGACCGGGGAGGGGCCTACGAGCAGTACTTC	CASSEDRGGAYEQYF
few	TRBV7-9	TRBD1	TRBJ1-4	TGTGCCAGCAGCTCTAGTTTGACAGGGGGGATAGAAAAACTGTTTTTT	CASSSSLTGGIEKLFF
NA	TRBV11-2	NA	TRBJ2-1	TGTGCCAGCAGCCCCCAGCCAGGGTCTTACAATGAGCAGTTCTTC	CASSPQPGSYNEQFF
NA	TRBV19	NA	TRBJ1-6	TGTGCCAGTAGTATTTCGGGGTCCGGGAACCTCCACTTT	CASSISGSGNLHF